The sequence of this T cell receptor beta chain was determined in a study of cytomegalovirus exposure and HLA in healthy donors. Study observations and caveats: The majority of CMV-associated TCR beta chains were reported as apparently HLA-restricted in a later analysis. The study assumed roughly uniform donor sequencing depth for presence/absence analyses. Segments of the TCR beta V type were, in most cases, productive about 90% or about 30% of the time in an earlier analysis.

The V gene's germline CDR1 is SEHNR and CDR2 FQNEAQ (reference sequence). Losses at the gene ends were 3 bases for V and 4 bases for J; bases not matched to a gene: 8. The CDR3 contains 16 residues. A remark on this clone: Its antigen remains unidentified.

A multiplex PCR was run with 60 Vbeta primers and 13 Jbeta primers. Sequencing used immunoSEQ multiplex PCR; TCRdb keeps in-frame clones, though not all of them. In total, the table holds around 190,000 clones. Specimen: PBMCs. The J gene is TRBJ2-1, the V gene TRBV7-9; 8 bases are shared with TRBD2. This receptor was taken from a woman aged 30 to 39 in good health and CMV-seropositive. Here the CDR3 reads CASSLTLAGSYNEQFF. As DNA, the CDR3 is TGTGCCAGCAGCTTGACCTTAGCGGGGAGTTACAATGAGCAGTTCTTC.